This T cell receptor (beta chain) was retrieved from a study of blood T cell repertoires in COVID-19. Study summary: Acute-phase and convalescent COVID-19 samples originated in the United States, Italy and Spain. PBMCs, B-cell-depleted T cells, or T cells were the source of the cDNA or gDNA that made up the material.

The table lists this clone with a count of one. Trimming removed 5 bases at V and 1 base at J, with 12 bases between. Germline loops: CDR1 SGHRS, CDR2 YFSETQ. CDR3 length: 14 amino acids. How the authors handled the data: Reference gene primer amplification yielded estimated nucleated cell counts. Produced via immunoSEQ multiplex PCR; TCRdb's table is partial and in-frame only. The DNA was the basis for D and trimming; V, J and clone size are from that table. The data show more than 85,000 clones, with roughly nine tenths seen just once and roughly 0.97% held by the top ten. The sequencing sample was made of peripheral blood. The sequence was collected from a man in his 60s with acute or convalescent COVID-19. The chain carries TRBV5-1 and TRBJ2-5, with D possibly matching TRBD1 (6 bases). CDR3 coding DNA: TGCGCCAGCAGTAGACAGGCATCCCAAGAGACCCAGTACTTC. Its translation: CASSRQASQETQYF.